The text below deals with one TCR beta chain. CDR3 length: 14 amino acids. Germline CDR1 and CDR2: MNHEY and SVGAGI. After removal of 5 bases from V and 1 base from J, the junction contained 2 bases not matched to a gene. The data were taken from a study of OX40 agonist ivuxolimab in advanced cancers. Using immunoSEQ multiplex PCR, the repertoire was profiled, and TCRdb retains in-frame clones only, with some absent. In the table there are fewer than 85,000 clones, approximately 89% of which are singletons. Sequences were derived from CD4+ or CD8+ T cells sorted from blood, sampled in a trial of the OX40 agonist ivuxolimab. This sequence joins TRBV6-5 and TRBJ2-3, with 8 bases aligning to TRBD2. This receptor was identified in an adult with an advanced solid tumor such as melanoma, head and neck, liver or kidney cancer. CDR3 in DNA: TGTGCCAGCAGTAAGCGGGGGCGCACAGATACGCAGTATTTT. It translates to CASSKRGRTDTQYF.